This TCR beta chain comes out of a study of CD8 T cells in ankylosing spondylitis (dated by TCRdb to the late 2010s). Regarding the research as a whole: T cell receptor beta repertoires were profiled in healthy donors and ankylosing spondylitis patients so that disease-linked TCR variants could be found. The full study cohort comprised 25 or so ankylosing spondylitis patients and approximately 100 healthy donors. Peripheral blood samples were taken, and synovial fluid was additionally collected from ankylosing spondylitis patients.

V lost 4 bases and J lost 5 bases; the stretch between them is 17 bases long. The CDR3 holds 14 amino acids from the cysteine to the phenylalanine. The CDR3 DNA has 42 bases and is translated from base 1. CDR1 and CDR2 were assigned from the germline V gene as SQVTM and ANQGSEA. What the work shows at the level of the full study, not this receptor alone: A TCR beta motif of several highly homologous amino acid variants appeared characteristic of blood from ankylosing spondylitis patients. The disease-linked clones were reported to be significantly enriched in matched synovial fluid samples from ankylosing spondylitis patients. The disease-linked clones showed a CD8+ phenotype and occurred at relatively low frequencies in peripheral blood. Some TCR beta motif variants had previously been reported in synovial fluid and blood of reactive arthritis patients, which suggested common disease-initiation mechanisms.

Sequencing instrument: Illumina HiSeq 2500. Quantitative 5'-RACE with molecular barcodes was the method used to prepare the TCR beta libraries. In the source study's methods: A new computational method based on a probabilistic model of VDJ rearrangement was used to identify disease-linked TCR variants. TCRdb reran the public reads through fastp at Q25 and MiXCR, keeping productive beta chains. A single entry per CDR3 protein holds the most common genes and DNA from its merged rows. The authors' filters were not applied to this entry. The table for this sample lists about 330,000 distinct CDR3 sequences; roughly 8% of them were counted only once. Of the sample, roughly 15% is held by the ten largest clones. With regard to this clonotype: Its antigen is unknown. Per-nucleotide qualities are absent, and no much larger clonotype sits a single base away.

The receptor comes from a male donor with ankylosing spondylitis. The chain is encoded by TRBV29-1 joined to TRBJ1-2; no D gene is confidently identified. The sample comprised blood, either unsorted or a sorted T cell fraction (not recorded which). The CDR3 region: CSVGLGSFIYGYTF. In nucleotide form, the sequence is TGCAGCGTTGGGCTGGGCAGCTTCATATATGGCTACACCTTC.